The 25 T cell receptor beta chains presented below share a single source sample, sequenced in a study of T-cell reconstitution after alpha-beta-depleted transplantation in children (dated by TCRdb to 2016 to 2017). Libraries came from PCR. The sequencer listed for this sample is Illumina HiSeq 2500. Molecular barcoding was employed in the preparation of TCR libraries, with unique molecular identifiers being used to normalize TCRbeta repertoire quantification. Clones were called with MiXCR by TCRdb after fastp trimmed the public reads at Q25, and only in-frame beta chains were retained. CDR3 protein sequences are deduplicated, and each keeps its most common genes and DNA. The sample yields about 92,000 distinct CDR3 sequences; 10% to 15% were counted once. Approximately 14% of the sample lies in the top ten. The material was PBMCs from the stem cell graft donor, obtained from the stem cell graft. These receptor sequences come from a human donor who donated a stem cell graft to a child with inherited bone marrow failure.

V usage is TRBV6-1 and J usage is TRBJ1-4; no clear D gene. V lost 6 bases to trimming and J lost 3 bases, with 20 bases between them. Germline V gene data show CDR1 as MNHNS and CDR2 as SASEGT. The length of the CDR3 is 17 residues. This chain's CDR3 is CASSPDRPLDPNEKLFF. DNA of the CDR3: TGTGCCAGCAGCCCGGACCGACCCTTAGATCCTAATGAAAAACTGTTTTTT.

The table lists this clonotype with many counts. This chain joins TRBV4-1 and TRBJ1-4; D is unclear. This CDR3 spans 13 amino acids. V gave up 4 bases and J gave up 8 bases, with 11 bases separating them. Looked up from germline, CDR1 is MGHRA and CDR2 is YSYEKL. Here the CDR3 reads CASSLRFREKLFF. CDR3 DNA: TGCGCCAGCAGCCTAAGGTTTCGGGAAAAACTGTTTTTT.

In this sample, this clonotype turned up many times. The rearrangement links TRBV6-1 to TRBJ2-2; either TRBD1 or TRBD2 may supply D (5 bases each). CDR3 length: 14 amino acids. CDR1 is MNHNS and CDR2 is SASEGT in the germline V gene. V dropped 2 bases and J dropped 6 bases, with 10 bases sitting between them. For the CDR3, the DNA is TGTGCCAGCAGTGAATTGGGACCTCCCGGGGAGCTGTTTTTT. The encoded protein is CASSELGPPGELFF.

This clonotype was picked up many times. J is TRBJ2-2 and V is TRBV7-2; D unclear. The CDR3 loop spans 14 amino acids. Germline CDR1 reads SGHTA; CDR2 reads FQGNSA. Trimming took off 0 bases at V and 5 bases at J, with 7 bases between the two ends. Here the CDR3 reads CASSLAGKTGELFF. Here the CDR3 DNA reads TGTGCCAGCAGCTTAGCGGGAAAGACCGGGGAGCTGTTTTTT.

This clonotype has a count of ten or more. This CDR3 reads CASSLQSAYNEKLFF. For the CDR3, the DNA is TGTGCCAGCAGCTTACAGTCGGCCTATAATGAAAAACTGTTTTTT. The genes are TRBV7-6 and TRBJ1-4; D gene uncertain. CDR1 and CDR2 (germline): SGHVS, FNYEAQ. CDR3 length equals 15 residues. V lost 2 bases and J 4 bases, leaving 11 bases between the germline ends.

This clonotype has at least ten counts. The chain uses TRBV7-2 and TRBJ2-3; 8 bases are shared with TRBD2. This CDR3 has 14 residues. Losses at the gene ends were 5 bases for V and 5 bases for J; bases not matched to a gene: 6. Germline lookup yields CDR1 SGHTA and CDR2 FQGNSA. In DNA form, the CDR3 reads TGTGCCAGCAGCCCCGGGGGGGCCATAGATACGCAGTATTTT. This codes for CASSPGGAIDTQYF.

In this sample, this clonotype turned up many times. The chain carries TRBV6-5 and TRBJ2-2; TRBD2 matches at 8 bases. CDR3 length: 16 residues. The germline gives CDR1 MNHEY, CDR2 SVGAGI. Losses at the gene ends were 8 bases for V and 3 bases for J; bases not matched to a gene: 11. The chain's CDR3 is CASGGRLNWDTGELFF. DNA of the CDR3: TGTGCCAGCGGCGGGAGGTTGAACTGGGACACCGGGGAGCTGTTTTTT.

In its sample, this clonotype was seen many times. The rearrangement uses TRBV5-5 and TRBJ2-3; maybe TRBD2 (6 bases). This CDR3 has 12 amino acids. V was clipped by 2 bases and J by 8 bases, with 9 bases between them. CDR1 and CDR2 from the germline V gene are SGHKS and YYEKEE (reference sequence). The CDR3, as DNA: TGTGCCAGCAGCTTTGAGGGAGGTACGCAGTATTTT. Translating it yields CASSFEGGTQYF.

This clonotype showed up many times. Written as DNA, the CDR3 is TGTGCCAGCTCCCTCGGACAGGGTGATCCCTATGGCTACACCTTC. Protein product: CASSLGQGDPYGYTF. The chain carries TRBV18 and TRBJ1-2, with 8 bases fitting TRBD1. Looked up from germline, CDR1 is KGHSH and CDR2 is LQKENI. The ends lost 6 bases at V and 4 bases at J; junction bases unmatched: 10. There are 15 residues in the CDR3.

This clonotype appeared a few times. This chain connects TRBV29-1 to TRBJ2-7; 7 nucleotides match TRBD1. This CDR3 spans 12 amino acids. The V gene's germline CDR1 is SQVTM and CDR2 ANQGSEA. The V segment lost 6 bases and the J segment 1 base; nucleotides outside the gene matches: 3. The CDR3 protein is CSVGDSSYEQYF. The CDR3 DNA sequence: TGCAGCGTCGGGGACAGTTCCTACGAGCAGTACTTC.

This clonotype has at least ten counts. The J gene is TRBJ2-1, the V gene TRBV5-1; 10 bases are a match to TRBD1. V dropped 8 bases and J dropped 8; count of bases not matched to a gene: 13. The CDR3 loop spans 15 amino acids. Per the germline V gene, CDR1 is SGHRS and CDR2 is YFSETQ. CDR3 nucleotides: TGCGCCAGTTGCTCCGCGGACAGGGGGTTCGATGAGCAGTTCTTC. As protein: CASCSADRGFDEQFF. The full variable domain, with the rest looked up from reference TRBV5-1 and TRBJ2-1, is KAGVTQTPRYLIKTRGQQVTLSCSPISGHRSVSWYQQTPGQGLQFLFEYFSETQRNKGNFPGRFSGRQFSNSRSEMNVSTLELGDSALYLCASCSADRGFDEQFFGPGTRLTVL.

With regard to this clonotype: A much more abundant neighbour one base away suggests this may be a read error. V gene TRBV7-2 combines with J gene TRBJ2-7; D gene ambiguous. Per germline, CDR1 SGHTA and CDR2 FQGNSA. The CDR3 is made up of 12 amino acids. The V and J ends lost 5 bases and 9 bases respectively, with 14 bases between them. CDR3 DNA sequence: TGTGCCAGCAGCGACGACTCGCGCGGGCAGTACTTC. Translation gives CASSDDSRGQYF.

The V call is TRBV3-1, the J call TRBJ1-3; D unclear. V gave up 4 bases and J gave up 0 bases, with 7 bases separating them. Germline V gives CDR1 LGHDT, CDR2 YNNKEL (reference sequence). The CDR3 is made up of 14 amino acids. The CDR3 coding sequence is TGTGCCAGCAGCCGTGCGAGCTCTGGAAACACCATATATTTT. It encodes CASSRASSGNTIYF.

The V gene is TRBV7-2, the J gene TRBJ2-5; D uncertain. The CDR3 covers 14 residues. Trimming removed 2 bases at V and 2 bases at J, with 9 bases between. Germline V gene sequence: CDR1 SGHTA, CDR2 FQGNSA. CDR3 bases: TGTGCCAGCAGCTTAACTCGGAGTCAAGAGACCCAGTACTTC. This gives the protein CASSLTRSQETQYF.

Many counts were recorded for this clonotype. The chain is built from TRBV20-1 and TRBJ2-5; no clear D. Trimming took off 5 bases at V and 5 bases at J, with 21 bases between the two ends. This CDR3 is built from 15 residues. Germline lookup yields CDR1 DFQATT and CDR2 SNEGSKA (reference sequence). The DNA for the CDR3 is TGCAGTGCTTTTCTAGTTGGAATCGCAGCTGAGACCCAGTACTTC. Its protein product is CSAFLVGIAAETQYF.

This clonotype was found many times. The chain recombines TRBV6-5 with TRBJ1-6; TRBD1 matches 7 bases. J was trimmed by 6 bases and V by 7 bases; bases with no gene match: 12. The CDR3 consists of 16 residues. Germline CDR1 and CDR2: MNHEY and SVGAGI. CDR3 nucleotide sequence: TGTGCCAGCAATCGAGTCCCGACAGGGATTAATTCACCCCTCCACTTT. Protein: CASNRVPTGINSPLHF.

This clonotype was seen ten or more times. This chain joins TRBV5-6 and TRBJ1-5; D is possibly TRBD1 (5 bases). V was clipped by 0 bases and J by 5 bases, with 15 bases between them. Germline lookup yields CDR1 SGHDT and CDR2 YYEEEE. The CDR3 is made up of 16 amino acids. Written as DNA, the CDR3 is TGTGCCAGCAGCTTGGAGTGGAGGACACAATATCAGCCCCAGCATTTT. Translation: CASSLEWRTQYQPQHF.

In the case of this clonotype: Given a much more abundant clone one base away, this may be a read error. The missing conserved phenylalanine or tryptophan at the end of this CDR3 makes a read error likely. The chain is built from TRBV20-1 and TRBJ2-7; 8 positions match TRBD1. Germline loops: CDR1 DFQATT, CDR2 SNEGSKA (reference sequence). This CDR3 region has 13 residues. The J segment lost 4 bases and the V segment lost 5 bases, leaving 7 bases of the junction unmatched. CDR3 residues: CSAFDRGEYEQYS. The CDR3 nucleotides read TGCAGTGCTTTTGACAGGGGAGAGTACGAGCAGTACTCC.

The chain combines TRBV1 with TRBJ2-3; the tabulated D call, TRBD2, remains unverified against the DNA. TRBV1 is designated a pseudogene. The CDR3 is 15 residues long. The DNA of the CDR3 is TGCACCAGCAGCCAAGCCCGGGAGGGCCTAGATACGCAGTATTTT. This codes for CTSSQAREGLDTQYF.

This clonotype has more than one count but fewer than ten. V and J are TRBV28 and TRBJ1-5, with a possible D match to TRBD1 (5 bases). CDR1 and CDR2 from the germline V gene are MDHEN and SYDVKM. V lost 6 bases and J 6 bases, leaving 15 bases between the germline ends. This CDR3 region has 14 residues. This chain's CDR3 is CASSGGEYGQPQHF. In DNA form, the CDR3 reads TGTGCCAGCAGCGGGGGGGAGTATGGTCAGCCCCAGCATTTT. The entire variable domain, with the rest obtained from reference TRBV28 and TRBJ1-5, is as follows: DVKVTQSSRYLVKRTGEKVFLECVQDMDHENMFWYRQDPGLGLRLIYFSYDVKMKEKGDIPEGYSVSREKKERFSLILESASTNQTSMYLCASSGGEYGQPQHFGDGTRLSIL.

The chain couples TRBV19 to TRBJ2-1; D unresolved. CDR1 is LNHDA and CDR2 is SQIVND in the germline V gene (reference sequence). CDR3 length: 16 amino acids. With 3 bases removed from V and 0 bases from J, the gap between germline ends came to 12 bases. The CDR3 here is CASSISLASSYNEQFF. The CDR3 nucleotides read TGTGCCAGTAGTATCTCACTCGCCAGCTCCTACAATGAGCAGTTCTTC.

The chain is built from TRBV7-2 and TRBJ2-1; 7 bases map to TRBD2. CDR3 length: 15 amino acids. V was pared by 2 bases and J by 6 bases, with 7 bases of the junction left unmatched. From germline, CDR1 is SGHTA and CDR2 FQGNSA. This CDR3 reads CASSLPQTSLNEQFF. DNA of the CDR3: TGTGCCAGCAGCTTACCCCAGACTAGCCTCAATGAGCAGTTCTTC.

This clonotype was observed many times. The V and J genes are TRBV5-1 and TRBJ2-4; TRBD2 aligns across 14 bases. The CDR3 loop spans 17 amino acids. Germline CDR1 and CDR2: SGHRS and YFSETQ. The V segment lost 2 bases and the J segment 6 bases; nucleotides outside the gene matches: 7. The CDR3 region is CASSLLPGLAGVNIQYF. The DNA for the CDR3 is TGCGCCAGCAGCTTACTTCCGGGACTAGCGGGAGTAAACATTCAGTACTTC.

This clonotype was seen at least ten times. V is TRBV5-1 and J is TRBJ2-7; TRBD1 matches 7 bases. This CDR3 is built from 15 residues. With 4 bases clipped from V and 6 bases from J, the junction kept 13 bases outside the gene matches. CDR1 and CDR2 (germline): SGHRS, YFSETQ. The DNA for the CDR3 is TGCGCCAGCAGCCTCGTCCCGGGACAGTCTGGCGAGCAGTACTTC. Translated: CASSLVPGQSGEQYF.

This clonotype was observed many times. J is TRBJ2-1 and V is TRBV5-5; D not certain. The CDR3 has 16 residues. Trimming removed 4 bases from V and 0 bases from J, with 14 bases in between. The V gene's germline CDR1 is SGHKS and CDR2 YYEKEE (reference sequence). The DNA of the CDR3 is TGTGCCAGCAGCGCCCGCGTATCTCGCTCCTACAATGAGCAGTTCTTC. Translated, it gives CASSARVSRSYNEQFF.